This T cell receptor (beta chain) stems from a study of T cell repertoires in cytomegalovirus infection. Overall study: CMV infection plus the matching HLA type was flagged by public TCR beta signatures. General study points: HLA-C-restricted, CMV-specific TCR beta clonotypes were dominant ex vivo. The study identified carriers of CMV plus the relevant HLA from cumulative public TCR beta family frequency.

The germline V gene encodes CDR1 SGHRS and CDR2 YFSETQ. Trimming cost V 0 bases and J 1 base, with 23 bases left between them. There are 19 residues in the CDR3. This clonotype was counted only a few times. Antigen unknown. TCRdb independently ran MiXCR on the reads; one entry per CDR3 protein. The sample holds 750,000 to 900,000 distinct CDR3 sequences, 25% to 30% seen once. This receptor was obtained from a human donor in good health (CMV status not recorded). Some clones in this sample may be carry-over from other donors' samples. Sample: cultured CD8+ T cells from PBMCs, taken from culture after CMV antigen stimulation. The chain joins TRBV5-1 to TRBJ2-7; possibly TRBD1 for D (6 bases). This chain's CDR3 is CASSLAGFLQGWGSYEQYF. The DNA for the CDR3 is TGCGCCAGCAGCTTGGCCGGATTCCTTCAGGGGTGGGGTTCCTACGAGCAGTACTTC.